A selection of T cell receptor beta chains follows, all from one sample in a study of identical twins. TCRdb re-analysed the 5' RACE reads in MiXCR, keeping a single row per CDR3 protein. The sample consists of about 570,000 distinct CDR3 sequences, roughly 9.5% of them appearing once. This sample also belongs to another study, concerning yellow fever vaccine responses in identical twins.

The sample comprised PBMCs. Receptor source: a woman aged 18-30 years in good health. Both conserved end residues are part of each CDR3. Each record gives: D gene, clone size, J gene, V gene, CDR3 length, CDR3 protein, CDR3 DNA. A D gene is named only where the DNA matches it firmly. Some rows have no size entry. The others give once, few or many, or a class for an expanded clone.

D gene: NA
clone size: NA
J gene: TRBJ2-7
V gene: TRBV7-9
CDR3 length: 15
CDR3 protein: CASSSRTPGSDEQYF
CDR3 DNA: TGTGCCAGCAGCTCCCGGACACCCGGTAGCGACGAGCAGTACTTC

D gene: NA
clone size: NA
J gene: TRBJ2-5
V gene: TRBV12-3/TRBV12-4
CDR3 length: 16
CDR3 protein: CASSGGGQRPQETQYF
CDR3 DNA: TGTGCCAGCAGTGGGGGGGGACAGCGACCTCAAGAGACCCAGTACTTC

D gene: TRBD1
clone size: few
J gene: TRBJ2-7
V gene: TRBV15
CDR3 length: 15
CDR3 protein: CATSRGAGGSYEQYF
CDR3 DNA: TGTGCCACCAGCAGAGGGGCAGGGGGTTCCTACGAGCAGTACTTC

D gene: NA
clone size: few
J gene: TRBJ1-2
V gene: TRBV24-1
CDR3 length: 13
CDR3 protein: CATSDSTVGGYTF
CDR3 DNA: TGTGCCACCAGTGACTCCACCGTCGGCGGCTACACCTTC

D gene: TRBD2
clone size: many
J gene: TRBJ2-1
V gene: TRBV20-1
CDR3 length: 14
CDR3 protein: CSARTSGRLNEQFF
CDR3 DNA: TGCAGTGCCCGGACTAGCGGGAGATTGAATGAGCAGTTCTTC

D gene: NA
clone size: NA
J gene: TRBJ1-2
V gene: TRBV29-1
CDR3 length: 12
CDR3 protein: CSVEQGYYGYTF
CDR3 DNA: TGCAGCGTTGAACAGGGCTACTATGGCTACACCTTC

D gene: NA
clone size: NA
J gene: TRBJ2-2
V gene: TRBV4-3
CDR3 length: 15
CDR3 protein: CASSQEQATAGELFF
CDR3 DNA: TGCGCCAGCAGCCAAGAGCAGGCCACGGCCGGGGAGCTGTTTTTT

D gene: NA
clone size: many
J gene: TRBJ2-7
V gene: TRBV4-3
CDR3 length: 15
CDR3 protein: CASSQDRASPYEQYF
CDR3 DNA: TGCGCCAGCAGCCAAGACAGGGCCTCCCCCTACGAGCAGTACTTC

D gene: TRBD2
clone size: NA
J gene: TRBJ2-3
V gene: TRBV6-5
CDR3 length: 16
CDR3 protein: CASSYQGLQLTDTQYF
CDR3 DNA: TGTGCCAGCAGTTACCAGGGACTACAACTCACAGATACGCAGTATTTT

D gene: NA
clone size: NA
J gene: TRBJ1-2
V gene: TRBV4-1
CDR3 length: 17
CDR3 protein: CASSQAAYSAENYGYTF
CDR3 DNA: TGCGCCAGCAGCCAAGCAGCCTACTCAGCCGAGAACTATGGCTACACCTTC

D gene: TRBD2
clone size: NA
J gene: TRBJ2-1
V gene: TRBV2
CDR3 length: 18
CDR3 protein: CASCPTSGTFRSYNEQFF
CDR3 DNA: TGTGCCAGCTGCCCGACTAGCGGGACGTTCCGATCCTACAATGAGCAGTTCTTC

D gene: NA
clone size: NA
J gene: TRBJ1-2
V gene: TRBV7-9
CDR3 length: 15
CDR3 protein: CASSLNYPVDYGYTF
CDR3 DNA: TGTGCCAGCAGCTTGAACTACCCCGTCGACTATGGCTACACCTTC

D gene: TRBD1
clone size: many
J gene: TRBJ2-5
V gene: TRBV5-1
CDR3 length: 15
CDR3 protein: CASSLGQGTLETQYF
CDR3 DNA: TGCGCCAGCAGCCTAGGACAGGGGACGTTGGAGACCCAGTACTTC

D gene: TRBD2
clone size: NA
J gene: TRBJ2-7
V gene: TRBV7-2
CDR3 length: 16
CDR3 protein: CASSFLAGGPSYEQYF
CDR3 DNA: TGTGCCAGCAGTTTCTTAGCGGGAGGGCCTTCCTACGAGCAGTACTTC

D gene: TRBD1
clone size: many
J gene: TRBJ1-1
V gene: TRBV5-1
CDR3 length: 17
CDR3 protein: CASSHPGTGGMNTEAFF
CDR3 DNA: TGCGCCAGCAGCCATCCCGGGACAGGTGGGATGAACACTGAAGCTTTCTTT

D gene: TRBD2
clone size: few
J gene: TRBJ2-1
V gene: TRBV14
CDR3 length: 16
CDR3 protein: CASGYGLAGAYNEQFF
CDR3 DNA: TGTGCCAGCGGTTACGGACTAGCGGGGGCCTACAATGAGCAGTTCTTC

D gene: NA
clone size: many
J gene: TRBJ1-1
V gene: TRBV20-1
CDR3 length: 14
CDR3 protein: CSAKKESGETEAFF
CDR3 DNA: TGCAGTGCAAAAAAGGAGTCAGGGGAAACTGAAGCTTTCTTT

D gene: NA
clone size: few
J gene: TRBJ1-1
V gene: TRBV11-3
CDR3 length: 14
CDR3 protein: CASSTMGGNTEAFF
CDR3 DNA: TGTGCCAGCTCTACTATGGGGGGGAACACTGAAGCTTTCTTT

D gene: NA
clone size: few
J gene: TRBJ1-5
V gene: TRBV15
CDR3 length: 15
CDR3 protein: CATSRDVTDNQPQHF
CDR3 DNA: TGTGCCACCAGCAGAGATGTGACAGACAATCAGCCCCAGCATTTT

D gene: TRBD2
clone size: few
J gene: TRBJ2-1
V gene: TRBV5-6
CDR3 length: 18
CDR3 protein: CASRTGLAGELPYNEQFF
CDR3 DNA: TGTGCCAGCAGAACGGGACTAGCGGGAGAATTACCCTACAATGAGCAGTTCTTC

D gene: TRBD1
clone size: few
J gene: TRBJ2-1
V gene: TRBV28
CDR3 length: 15
CDR3 protein: CASSLGRQGAGEQFF
CDR3 DNA: TGTGCCAGCAGTTTAGGGCGACAGGGGGCCGGTGAGCAGTTCTTC

D gene: TRBD1
clone size: NA
J gene: TRBJ1-2
V gene: TRBV15
CDR3 length: 14
CDR3 protein: CATSRDGTVQGYTF
CDR3 DNA: TGTGCCACCAGCAGAGACGGGACAGTCCAGGGCTACACCTTC

D gene: NA
clone size: many
J gene: TRBJ2-3
V gene: TRBV10-3
CDR3 length: 13
CDR3 protein: CAISTGPTDTQYF
CDR3 DNA: TGTGCCATCAGTACAGGGCCCACAGATACGCAGTATTTT

D gene: NA
clone size: NA
J gene: TRBJ1-3
V gene: TRBV7-8
CDR3 length: 18
CDR3 protein: CASSLVVAGSRSGNTIYF
CDR3 DNA: TGTGCCAGCAGCTTAGTTGTCGCGGGTTCACGCTCTGGAAACACCATATATTTT

D gene: NA
clone size: NA
J gene: TRBJ2-7
V gene: TRBV6-6
CDR3 length: 13
CDR3 protein: CASFADSGHEQYF
CDR3 DNA: TGTGCCAGCTTTGCGGACTCTGGACACGAGCAGTACTTC

D gene: TRBD1
clone size: few
J gene: TRBJ1-4
V gene: TRBV7-2
CDR3 length: 16
CDR3 protein: CASSFNPTGVNEKLFF
CDR3 DNA: TGTGCCAGCAGCTTTAACCCGACAGGGGTCAATGAAAAACTGTTTTTT

D gene: NA
clone size: NA
J gene: TRBJ1-1
V gene: TRBV12-3/TRBV12-4
CDR3 length: 13
CDR3 protein: CASSFGLNTEAFF
CDR3 DNA: TGTGCCAGCAGTTTCGGGCTGAACACTGAAGCTTTCTTT

D gene: NA
clone size: few
J gene: TRBJ2-3
V gene: TRBV20-1
CDR3 length: 12
CDR3 protein: CSGARLTDTQYF
CDR3 DNA: TGCAGTGGGGCTAGACTTACAGATACGCAGTATTTT

D gene: TRBD2
clone size: many
J gene: TRBJ2-1
V gene: TRBV7-2
CDR3 length: 16
CDR3 protein: CASSLRVSGVGYEQFF
CDR3 DNA: TGTGCCAGCAGCTTAAGGGTTAGCGGGGTGGGTTATGAGCAGTTCTTC

D gene: NA
clone size: few
J gene: TRBJ2-3
V gene: TRBV7-6
CDR3 length: 14
CDR3 protein: CASSLVLGGDTQYF
CDR3 DNA: TGTGCCAGCAGCTTAGTTCTCGGGGGAGATACGCAGTATTTT

D gene: NA
clone size: NA
J gene: TRBJ2-7
V gene: TRBV21-1
CDR3 length: 15
CDR3 protein: CASPHKQVPSYEQYF
CDR3 DNA: TGTGCCAGCCCCCATAAGCAGGTACCATCCTACGAGCAGTACTTC

D gene: NA
clone size: NA
J gene: TRBJ2-7
V gene: TRBV14
CDR3 length: 17
CDR3 protein: CASSQDFRIGTVYEQYF
CDR3 DNA: TGTGCCAGCAGCCAAGATTTCCGAATCGGGACCGTCTACGAGCAGTACTTC